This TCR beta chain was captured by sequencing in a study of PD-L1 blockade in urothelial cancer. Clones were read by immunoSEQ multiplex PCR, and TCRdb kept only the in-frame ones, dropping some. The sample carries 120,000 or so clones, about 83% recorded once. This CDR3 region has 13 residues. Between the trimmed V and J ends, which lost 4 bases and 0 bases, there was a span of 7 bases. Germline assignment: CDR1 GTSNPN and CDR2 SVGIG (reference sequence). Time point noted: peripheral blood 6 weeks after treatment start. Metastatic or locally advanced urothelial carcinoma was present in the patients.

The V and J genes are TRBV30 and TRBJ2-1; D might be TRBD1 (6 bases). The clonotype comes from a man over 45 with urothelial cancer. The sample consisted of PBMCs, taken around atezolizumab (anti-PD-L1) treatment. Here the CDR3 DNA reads TGTGCCTGGACCAGGGGCTCCTACAATGAGCAGTTCTTC. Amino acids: CAWTRGSYNEQFF.